This T cell receptor beta chain was sequenced during a study of T-cell reconstitution after alpha-beta-depleted transplantation in children (dated by TCRdb to 2016 to 2018). Study-wide context: Using TCR repertoire profiling, the study followed T-cell immune reconstitution in a quantitative way in children after TCRalphabeta/CD19-depleted allogeneic hematopoietic cell transplantation.

The library was obtained by PCR. Sequenced on an Illumina HiSeq 2500. To normalize quantification of the TCRbeta repertoire, the TCR libraries were built with molecular barcoding that relied on unique molecular identifiers. TCRdb reprocessing: public reads trimmed at Q25 with fastp, clones called with MiXCR, in-frame beta chains kept. One record per CDR3 amino acid sequence lists the most common genes and DNA. Counted in this sample were some 300,000 distinct CDR3 sequences; approximately 10% of them appeared once. Jointly, the top ten make up around 2.3% of the sample. Turning to this clonotype: The clone's antigen remains unknown. Per-base qualities were not stored, and no clone one base away is much larger.

V is reduced by 3 bases and J by 0 bases, leaving a spacing of 9 bases between them. From the cysteine through the phenylalanine, the CDR3 covers 15 amino acids. The sequence is cut down to CDR3 DNA, 45 bases in frame from base 1. The germline V gene yields MDHEN for CDR1 and SYDVKM for CDR2. The source of this sequence is a human donor who donated a stem cell graft to a child with acute lymphoblastic leukemia. The V gene is TRBV28 and the J gene is TRBJ2-4, with the D gene not confidently named. This material consisted of PBMCs from the stem cell graft donor, taken from the stem cell graft. The sequence in DNA is TGTGCCAGCAGTTTTGAAATAACAGCCAAAAACATTCAGTACTTC. This yields the protein CASSFEITAKNIQYF.